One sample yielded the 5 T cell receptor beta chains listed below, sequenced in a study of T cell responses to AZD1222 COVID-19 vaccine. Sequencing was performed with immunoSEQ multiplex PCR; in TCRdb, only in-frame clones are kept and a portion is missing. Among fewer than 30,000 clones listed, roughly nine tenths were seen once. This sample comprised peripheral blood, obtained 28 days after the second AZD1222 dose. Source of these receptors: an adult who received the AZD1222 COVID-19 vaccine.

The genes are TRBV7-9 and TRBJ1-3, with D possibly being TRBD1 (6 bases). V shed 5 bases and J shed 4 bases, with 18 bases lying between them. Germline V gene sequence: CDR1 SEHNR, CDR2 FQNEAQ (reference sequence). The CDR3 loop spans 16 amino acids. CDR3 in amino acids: CASSPPTGSVGNTIYF. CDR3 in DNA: TGTGCCAGCAGCCCCCCGACAGGTTCAGTCGGAAACACCATATATTTT.

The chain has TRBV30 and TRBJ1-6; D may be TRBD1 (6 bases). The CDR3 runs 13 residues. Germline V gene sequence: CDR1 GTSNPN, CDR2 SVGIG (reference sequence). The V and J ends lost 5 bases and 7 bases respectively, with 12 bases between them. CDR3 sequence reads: CAWHRVRNSPLHF. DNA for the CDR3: TGTGCCTGGCACAGGGTCCGCAATTCACCCCTCCACTTT.

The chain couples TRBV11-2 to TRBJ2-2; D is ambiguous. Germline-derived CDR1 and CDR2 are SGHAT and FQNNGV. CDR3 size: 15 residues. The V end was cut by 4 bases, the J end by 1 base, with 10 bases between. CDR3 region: CASSYLPQNTGELFF. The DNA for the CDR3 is TGTGCCAGCAGCTATCTACCCCAGAACACCGGGGAGCTGTTTTTT.

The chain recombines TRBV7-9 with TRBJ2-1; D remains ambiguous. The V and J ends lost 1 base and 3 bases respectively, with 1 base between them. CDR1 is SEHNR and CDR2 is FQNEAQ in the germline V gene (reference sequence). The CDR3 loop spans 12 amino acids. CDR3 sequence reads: CASSLGYNEQFF. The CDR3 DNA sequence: TGTGCCAGCAGCTTAGGCTACAATGAGCAGTTCTTC. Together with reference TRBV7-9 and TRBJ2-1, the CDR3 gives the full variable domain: DTGVSQNPRHKITKRGQNVTFRCDPISEHNRLYWYRQTLGQGPEFLTYFQNEAQLEKSRLLSDRFSAERPKGSFSTLEIQRTEQGDSAMYLCASSLGYNEQFFGPGTRLTVL.

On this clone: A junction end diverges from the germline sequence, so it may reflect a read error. The CDR3 loop is CASSLGLQGTYEQYF. Here the CDR3 DNA reads TGTGCCAGCAGTTTAGGACTACAGGGCACCTACGAGCAGTACTTC. The V gene is TRBV11-2, the J gene TRBJ2-7; D may match TRBD1 or TRBD2 (6 bases each). From germline, CDR1 is SGHAT and CDR2 FQNNGV. The CDR3 spans 15 residues.